The sequence of this T cell receptor beta chain was determined in a study of cytomegalovirus exposure and HLA in healthy donors. As to this clone: Its antigen is unknown.

Germline V gene lookup returns CDR1 MNHEY and CDR2 SVGAGI. V lost 8 bases and J 8 bases, leaving 13 bases between the germline ends. This CDR3 contains 13 residues. Use of 60 Vbeta and 13 Jbeta primers characterized the PCR. Generated by immunoSEQ multiplex PCR, the TCRdb table keeps only in-frame clones and is missing some. The data contain 70,000 to 95,000 clones, around 80% of them singletons. Notes on the study in general: In most subjects, TCR beta sequences reportedly gave accurate predictions of HLA-A and HLA-B alleles.

Sequences were obtained from PBMCs. The TCR comes from a man younger than 35 in good health and CMV-seronegative. J is TRBJ1-6 and V is TRBV6-5; D is ambiguous. The CDR3 is CASSRPPDSPLHF. In DNA form, the CDR3 reads TGTGCCAGCTCGAGGCCCCCGGATTCACCCCTCCACTTT.